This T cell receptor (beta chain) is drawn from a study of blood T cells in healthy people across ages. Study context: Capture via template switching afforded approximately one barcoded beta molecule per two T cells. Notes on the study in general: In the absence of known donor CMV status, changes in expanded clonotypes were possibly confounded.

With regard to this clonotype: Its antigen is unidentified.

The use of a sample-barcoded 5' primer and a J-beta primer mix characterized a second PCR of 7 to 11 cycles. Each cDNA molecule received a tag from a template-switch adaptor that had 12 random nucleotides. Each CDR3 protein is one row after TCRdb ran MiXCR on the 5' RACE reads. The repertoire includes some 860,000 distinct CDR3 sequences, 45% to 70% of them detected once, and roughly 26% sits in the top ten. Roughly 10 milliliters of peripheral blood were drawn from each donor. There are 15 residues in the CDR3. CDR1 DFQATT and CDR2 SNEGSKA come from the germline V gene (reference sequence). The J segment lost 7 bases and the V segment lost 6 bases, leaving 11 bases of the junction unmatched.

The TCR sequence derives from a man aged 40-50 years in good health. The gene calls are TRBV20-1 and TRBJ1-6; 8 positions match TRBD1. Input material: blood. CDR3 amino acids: CSAPLAGQVNSPLHF. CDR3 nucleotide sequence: TGCAGTGCGCCACTAGCGGGACAGGTCAATTCACCCCTCCACTTT.